The 11 T cell receptor beta chains listed next were all sequenced from one sample in a study of cytomegalovirus exposure and HLA in healthy donors (TCRdb year 2017). Preparation of the library involved the immunoSEQ multiplex PCR assay. A mixture of 60 forward primers for TCR Vbeta segments and 13 reverse primers for TCR Jbeta segments was used in the multiplex PCR. TCRdb took this table from immuneACCESS and kept in-frame rearrangements with V and J called. Such tables lack part of the clones; where checked against another copy, unresolved V genes explain under half of the gap, and the rest is unexplained. Recorded for this sample are just under 250,000 clones; more than 75% of them occurred a single time. The ten largest clones capture 5.4% of the sample. The sequenced material came from PBMCs. These TCRs come from a woman in her thirties or forties in good health and CMV-seropositive.

This clone was observed a handful of times. This chain connects TRBV6-6 to TRBJ2-7, with 9 nucleotides matching TRBD1. Germline V gene lookup returns CDR1 MNHNY and CDR2 SVGAGI (reference sequence). The J segment lost 3 bases and the V segment lost 6 bases, leaving 6 bases of the junction unmatched. The CDR3 runs 14 residues. The CDR3 region has the DNA TGTGCCAGCAGCGACGGGACAGGGATCTACGAGCAGTACTTC. Translated: CASSDGTGIYEQYF.

This clone was counted a single time. The chain employs TRBV19 and TRBJ1-5; D is unresolved. Trimming removed 3 bases at V and 2 bases at J, with 11 bases between. The CDR3 consists of 15 residues. In germline, CDR1 is LNHDA, CDR2 SQIVND (reference sequence). CDR3 region: CASSIGGRGNQPQHF. CDR3 DNA sequence: TGTGCCAGTAGTATTGGAGGGAGGGGCAATCAGCCCCAGCATTTT.

On this clone itself: At the DNA level, this CDR3 is encoded by other sequences in the same sample as well. The V gene is TRBV19, the J gene TRBJ1-1, with 7 bases fitting TRBD1. The CDR3 runs to 13 residues. Looked up from germline, CDR1 is LNHDA and CDR2 is SQIVND (reference sequence). Trimming at V came to 8 bases and at J to 0 bases, leaving 3 bases not matched to a gene. CDR3 region: CASATGVNTEAFF. CDR3 in DNA: TGTGCCAGTGCTACAGGGGTGAACACTGAAGCTTTCTTT.

This clone came up a few times. V usage is TRBV7-2 and J usage is TRBJ2-5; TRBD2 matches 12 bases. The CDR3 is 16 amino acids. The germline V gene has CDR1 SGHTA and CDR2 FQGNSA. The V gene end was trimmed by 4 bases and the J gene end by 5 bases; junction bases not matched to a gene: 8. The CDR3 here is CASSSLLAGGLETQYF. CDR3 coding DNA: TGTGCCAGCAGCTCTCTACTAGCGGGAGGCCTGGAGACCCAGTACTTC.

The chain combines TRBV9 with TRBJ1-2; tentatively, D is TRBD1 (6 bases). From germline, CDR1 is SGDLS and CDR2 YYNGEE. The CDR3 is made up of 13 amino acids. Trimming removed 2 bases at V and 6 bases at J, with 11 bases between. CDR3 region: CASSVPGVNGYTF. The CDR3 nucleotides are TGTGCCAGCAGCGTCCCAGGGGTTAATGGCTACACCTTC.

This chain joins TRBV5-3 and TRBJ2-1, with 7 bases matching TRBD2. TRBV5-3 is labeled an ORF, and its function is uncertain. After removal of 4 bases from V and 8 bases from J, the junction contained 12 bases not matched to a gene. The CDR3 totals 15 residues. Here the CDR3 DNA reads TGTGCCAGAAGCCCCAGACTAGCTGGGCCGTATGAGCAGTTCTTC. It is translated as CARSPRLAGPYEQFF.

This chain links TRBV4-1 with TRBJ2-3, with D hard to call. CDR1 is MGHRA and CDR2 is YSYEKL in the germline V gene. This CDR3 has 13 residues. Trimming stripped 4 bases from V and 3 bases from J, with 8 bases between. CDR3 in amino acids: CASSPGATDTQYF. The CDR3 region has the DNA TGCGCCAGCAGCCCCGGAGCTACAGATACGCAGTATTTT.

This clone was seen a single time. The chain recombines TRBV7-9 with TRBJ1-4; 7 nucleotides align to TRBD1. From germline, CDR1 is SEHNR and CDR2 FQNEAQ (reference sequence). The CDR3 loop spans 15 amino acids. V shed 4 bases and J 5 bases; nucleotides not matched to a gene: 7. DNA for the CDR3: TGTGCCAGCAGCTCCAGACAGGGATCGAATGAAAAACTGTTTTTT. As protein: CASSSRQGSNEKLFF.

This chain joins TRBV14 and TRBJ1-6; 7 bases line up with TRBD1. Per germline, CDR1 SGHDN and CDR2 FVKESK. This CDR3 is 19 amino acids long. V shed 0 bases and J 0 bases; nucleotides not matched to a gene: 8. CDR3 protein: CASSQDGDRDISYNSPLHF. CDR3 sequence (DNA): TGTGCCAGCAGCCAAGATGGTGACAGGGACATCTCCTATAATTCACCCCTCCACTTT.

This chain uses TRBV9 with TRBJ1-2; unclear D gene. CDR3 size: 15 residues. Germline V gives CDR1 SGDLS, CDR2 YYNGEE. V lost 4 bases to trimming and J lost 4 bases, with 17 bases between them. CDR3 sequence reads: CASSPHSEGPYGYTF. CDR3 sequence (DNA): TGTGCCAGCAGCCCCCACTCTGAGGGCCCCTATGGCTACACCTTC.

This rearrangement joins TRBV29-1 to TRBJ2-1, with D possibly matching TRBD2 (6 bases). The germline gives CDR1 SQVTM, CDR2 ANQGSEA. The CDR3 consists of 14 residues. V was pared by 7 bases and J by 5 bases, with 18 bases between. The CDR3 reads CSARRVAENNEQFF. CDR3 DNA sequence: TGCAGCGCTCGGAGGGTAGCGGAAAACAATGAGCAGTTCTTC.